This T cell receptor beta chain stems from a study of a mutant IDH1 vaccine in newly diagnosed glioma. The data were produced by immunoSEQ multiplex PCR, yet TCRdb's version contains in-frame clones alone and is incomplete. Here the sample spans about 88,000 clones, 82% being singletons. Regarding time point: baseline, week 1 (first vaccination visit). Treatment given: pre-vaccination baseline after standard-of-care therapy. This sequence originates from a middle-aged man with glioma. Some clones in this sample may be carry-over from other donors' samples. The specimen comprised PBMCs, sampled from a glioma patient treated with radiotherapy, temozolomide or both.

The CDR3 DNA reads TGTGCCAGCAGCGTATTCTCTCAGGGTGACACTGAAGCTTTCTTT. It translates to CASSVFSQGDTEAFF. The rearrangement uses TRBV9 and TRBJ1-1, with D possibly being TRBD1 (5 bases). Trimming shortened V by 1 base and J by 3 bases, and 13 bases separated the two germline ends. The CDR3 covers 15 residues. The germline V gene encodes CDR1 SGDLS and CDR2 YYNGEE. Full variable domain (rest looked up from reference TRBV9 and TRBJ1-1): DSGVTQTPKHLITATGQRVTLRCSPRSGDLSVYWYQQSLDQGLQFLIQYYNGEERAKGNILERFSAQQFPDLHSELNLSSLELGDSALYFCASSVFSQGDTEAFFGQGTRLTVV.